Listed below are T cell receptor beta chains from one sample, sequenced in a study of blood T cell repertoires in COVID-19. Assay used: immunoSEQ multiplex PCR; TCRdb lists only in-frame clones, some missing. The sample consists of approximately 89,000 clones, 80% of them appearing once. The sequencing sample was made of peripheral blood. The receptors shown here come from an elderly woman with acute or convalescent COVID-19. CDR3s include the opening cysteine and the closing phenylalanine or tryptophan. Fields, in order: clone size, CDR3 length, V gene, J gene, D gene, CDR3 DNA, CDR3 protein. The D gene is left open where the match is weak. Size values are once, few and many counts, or a class for expanded clones, and some rows have none.

.,15,TRBV5-1,TRBJ1-4,TRBD1,TGCGCCAGCAGCCCGGACCGACAGGGACTGGCAAAACTGTTTTTT,CASSPDRQGLAKLFF
few,14,TRBV30,TRBJ1-6,.,TGTGCCTGGAAATCAGAGTCCGATGGGCCACCCCTCCACTTT,CAWKSESDGPPLHF
.,17,TRBV10-3,TRBJ2-6,.,TGTGCCATCAGTGAGAAAGGGGTCGCCTCTGGGGCCAACGTCCTGACTTTC,CAISEKGVASGANVLTF
many,16,TRBV6-2/TRBV6-3,TRBJ1-5,.,TGTGCCAGCAGCCCTTGGTCAGGGGAAGGCAATCAGCCCCAGCATTTT,CASSPWSGEGNQPQHF
.,15,TRBV9,TRBJ2-7,TRBD2,TGTGCCAGCAGTCCGGGACTAGCGGGTTCCTACGAGCAGTACTTC,CASSPGLAGSYEQYF
.,13,TRBV7-6,TRBJ1-1,.,TGTGCCAGCAGCTTAGTTTTGGCCACTGAAGCTTTCTTT,CASSLVLATEAFF
once,13,TRBV2,TRBJ1-1,.,TGTGCCAGCAGTTCGGACTGGAACACTGAAGCTTTCTTT,CASSSDWNTEAFF
.,15,TRBV5-4,TRBJ2-7,TRBD2,TGTGCCAGCAGTGATGCTAGCGGGAGCTCCTACGAGCAGTACTTC,CASSDASGSSYEQYF
.,13,TRBV24-1,TRBJ2-2,.,TGTGCCACCAGTGATTTGCCCGCTGTACATTGGTTTTTT,CATSDLPAVHWFF
.,13,TRBV5-1,TRBJ2-7,.,TGCGCCAGCAGCCCCGGGAGCTTCCACGAGCAGTACTTC,CASSPGSFHEQYF
.,15,TRBV11-3,TRBJ2-3,.,TGTGCCAGCAGCTTAGGCCGGGGGACTACAGATACGCAGTATTTT,CASSLGRGTTDTQYF
.,15,TRBV27,TRBJ1-2,TRBD1,TGTGCCAGCAGCCCGTCGACAGGGGCATATTATGGCTACACCTTC,CASSPSTGAYYGYTF
.,15,TRBV14,TRBJ2-7,TRBD2,TGTGCCAGCAGCCAAGTACTAGCGGGATGGTACGAGCAGTACTTC,CASSQVLAGWYEQYF
.,15,TRBV28,TRBJ2-3,TRBD1,TGTGCCAGCAGTTTGGACAGGTTCTACACAGATACGCAGTATTTT,CASSLDRFYTDTQYF
.,14,TRBV6-5,TRBJ2-7,TRBD1,TGTGCCAGCAGTTACGGGACAGGTTTGTACGAGCAGTACTTC,CASSYGTGLYEQYF
.,10,TRBV2,TRBJ1-1,.,TGTGCCAGCGGAACAGTGGAAGCTTTCTTT,CASGTVEAFF
.,16,TRBV7-3,TRBJ2-6,.,TGTGCCAGCAGCGCCGGGACAACCTCTGGGGCCAACGTCCTGACTTTC,CASSAGTTSGANVLTF
.,15,TRBV5-1,TRBJ1-4,TRBD1,TGCGCCAGCAGCCCCGGGACAGGGGTCGGGGAAAAACTGTTTTTT,CASSPGTGVGEKLFF
.,12,TRBV6-5,TRBJ2-7,.,TGTGCCACTGGAGGGGGCGGGTACGAGCAGTACTTC,CATGGGGYEQYF
once,16,TRBV6-2/TRBV6-3,TRBJ2-1,TRBD2,TGTGCCAGCAGTTACTTGGGACTAGCGGGAGCGGGTGAGCAGTTCTTC,CASSYLGLAGAGEQFF
.,12,TRBV14,TRBJ2-7,TRBD2,TGTGCCAGCAGTGGGAGGGTCTACGAGCAGTACTTC,CASSGRVYEQYF
.,15,TRBV3-1/TRBV3-2,TRBJ2-7,TRBD2,TGTGCCAGCAGCAATGGACTAGCGGTCTCCTACGAGCAGTACTTC,CASSNGLAVSYEQYF
.,17,TRBV7-9,TRBJ1-3,TRBD1,TGTGCCAGCAGCCGGAACGCGGGACAGGGCTCTGGAAACACCATATATTTT,CASSRNAGQGSGNTIYF
.,12,TRBV12-5,TRBJ2-5,.,TGTGCTAGTGCACGGTTTACGGAGACCCAGTACTTC,CASARFTETQYF
once,15,TRBV7-3,TRBJ1-3,.,TGTGCCAGCAGCTTAACCCCGGGTCCTGGAAACACCATATATTTT,CASSLTPGPGNTIYF
.,15,TRBV5-1,TRBJ2-1,.,TGCGCCAGCAGCTTGGATGGACTAAATGTCGATGAGCAGTTCTTC,CASSLDGLNVDEQFF
.,14,TRBV2,TRBJ2-2,TRBD2,TGTGCCAGCAGTGGCGGGAGCGGCACCGGGGAGCTGTTTTTT,CASSGGSGTGELFF
.,13,TRBV5-6,TRBJ1-5,.,TGTGCCAGCAGCTGGGGGGGATATCAGCCCCAGCATTTT,CASSWGGYQPQHF
.,17,TRBV19,TRBJ1-3,.,TGTGCCAGTAGTATAGATATGCGGCGGTCCTCTGGAAACACCATATATTTT,CASSIDMRRSSGNTIYF
.,13,TRBV2,TRBJ1-1,.,TGTGCCAGCCTAGCCAACAGGGACACTGAAGCTTTCTTT,CASLANRDTEAFF
once,16,TRBV7-8,TRBJ2-7,TRBD2,TGTGCCAGCAGCTTAGCGTTAGGTCTAGCGGGATCCGAGCAGTACTTC,CASSLALGLAGSEQYF
.,16,TRBV27,TRBJ2-3,TRBD1,TGTGCCAGCAGTCCCGCCGGGACAGGGAGGACAGATACGCAGTATTTT,CASSPAGTGRTDTQYF
.,17,TRBV15,TRBJ2-3,TRBD2,TGTGCCACCAGCAGAGATCAGGGACTAGCGGGGCGGATAGGGCAGTATTTT,CATSRDQGLAGRIGQYF
.,16,TRBV5-1,TRBJ1-4,TRBD1,TGCGCCAGCAGCTTGGGAGGGGGCTACCCTAATGAAAAACTGTTTTTT,CASSLGGGYPNEKLFF
few,15,TRBV5-6,TRBJ1-6,.,TGTGCCAGCAGCCCCCGACGGGAATATAATTCACCCCTCCACTTT,CASSPRREYNSPLHF
.,17,TRBV29-1,TRBJ2-3,.,TGCAGCGTTCCGGGGGGCAGGACGCCAACAAGCACAGATACGCAGTATTTT,CSVPGGRTPTSTDTQYF
.,13,TRBV6-6,TRBJ2-7,.,TGTGCCAGCAGTCGGACACCTTCCTACGAGCAGTACTTC,CASSRTPSYEQYF
.,16,TRBV7-9,TRBJ2-1,.,TGTGCCAGCAGCTTAGGGGGCCTTACAACCTACAATGAGCAGTTCTTC,CASSLGGLTTYNEQFF
.,15,TRBV7-2,TRBJ2-2,.,TGTGCCAGCAGCCCAAGACAGCCTTGGGCCGGGGAGCTGTTTTTT,CASSPRQPWAGELFF
.,16,TRBV19,TRBJ2-7,TRBD2,TGTGCCAGTAGCTGGGGCGCGACCAGCGGGAGGGCCCGGCAGTACTTC,CASSWGATSGRARQYF
once,14,TRBV6-5,TRBJ2-1,TRBD1,TGTGCCAGCAGTCCCCTGGACAGGGGCAATGAGCAGTTCTTC,CASSPLDRGNEQFF
.,17,TRBV21-1,TRBJ1-1,.,TGTGCCAGCACCCCCGGGAGGGGGAATGTGATAGACACTGAAGCTTTCTTT,CASTPGRGNVIDTEAFF
few,12,TRBV30,TRBJ2-7,TRBD2,TGTGCCTGGGTCCGGGACTATCATTTGCAGTACTTC,CAWVRDYHLQYF
.,13,TRBV21-1,TRBJ2-7,.,TGTGCCAGCCCGGACAGTACCCCCTACGAGCAGTACTTC,CASPDSTPYEQYF
.,14,TRBV5-4,TRBJ2-1,TRBD2,TGTGCCAGCAGCTTCCGGACTAGCGGGGGCGAGCAGTTCTTC,CASSFRTSGGEQFF
.,13,TRBV6-5,TRBJ2-7,TRBD1,TGTGCCAGCACCCGGGACAGCTCCTACGAGCAGTACTTC,CASTRDSSYEQYF
.,13,TRBV15,TRBJ2-5,TRBD2,TGTGCCACCAGCATCGGGACTAGCCAGACCCAGTACTTC,CATSIGTSQTQYF
.,15,TRBV5-1,TRBJ2-3,TRBD2,TGCGCCAGCAGCCTCGGACTAGCGGGCGGGGATACGCAGTATTTT,CASSLGLAGGDTQYF
.,13,TRBV11-2,TRBJ2-7,.,TGTGCCAGCAGCTTGGGTAGGGGTGGTGAGCAGTACTTC,CASSLGRGGEQYF
once,16,TRBV18,TRBJ2-1,TRBD1,TGTGCCAGCTCACCACGTTCTCCGGGACAGGGGACTCAGCAGTTCTTC,CASSPRSPGQGTQQFF
.,14,TRBV19,TRBJ1-2,TRBD1,TGTGCCAGCAAAAGACAGGGGGCTAACTATGGCTACACCTTC,CASKRQGANYGYTF
.,13,TRBV29-1,TRBJ2-7,.,TGCAGCGTTGAAGGGGCGGGTGTGTACGAGCAGTACTTC,CSVEGAGVYEQYF
.,13,TRBV6-5,TRBJ2-7,.,TGTGCCAGCAGTTACCAGGTGACCTACGAGCAGTACTTC,CASSYQVTYEQYF
few,16,TRBV11-2,TRBJ2-1,TRBD2,TGTGCCAGCAGCTTAGTAACCGGGACTAGCAGGCGGGAGCAGTTCTTC,CASSLVTGTSRREQFF